The clone carrying this TCR beta chain was picked up one time. Seattle participants joined during active infection and were tracked over time. Authors' analysis steps: Reference gene primer amplification gave nucleated cell count estimates. TCRdb's copy holds only in-frame clones and misses some; the assay was immunoSEQ multiplex PCR. For V, J and clone size, that table is used; D and trimming come from the DNA. Of some 310,000 clones detected, under 90% appear once; the ten largest clones hold 2.5% to 3.5%. These data belong to a study of blood T cell repertoires in COVID-19. Study details: PBMCs, B-cell-depleted T cells, or T cells provided the cDNA or gDNA that made up the material.

The CDR3 is made up of 12 amino acids. Trimming cost V 6 bases and J 4 bases, with 7 bases left between them. The germline gives CDR1 LNHDA, CDR2 SQIVND (reference sequence). Sequencing used peripheral blood. The chain carries TRBV19 and TRBJ2-1; weak D call: TRBD2 (6 bases). This clonotype originated in a woman aged 25-40 years with COVID-19, enrolled during active disease. The CDR3 spells CASSGSYNEQFF. The CDR3, as DNA: TGTGCCAGTAGCGGGAGTTACAATGAGCAGTTCTTC.